This TCR beta chain was observed in a study of shared clonotypes between healthy human individuals. Study in general: There were three CD4 naive, three CD4 memory, two CD8 naive and one CD8 memory plates per donor.

This clone was counted between two and nine times. CDR3 length: 12 residues. The germline V and J ends were trimmed by 0 bases and 10 bases, with 9 bases remaining between them. Germline-derived CDR1 and CDR2 are SGHAT and FQNNGV. In the naive CD8 group, cells lacked CD45RO and were positively selected for CCR7, so terminally differentiated effector memory CD45RA+ cells were left out. Donors comprised healthy HIV-negative adults lacking recent acute infections or vaccinations. Repertoires were generated with immunoSEQ multiplex PCR, while TCRdb's copy carries only in-frame clones and drops some. The table includes about 2.1 million clones, roughly 93% detected once.

The V call is TRBV11-2, the J call TRBJ1-2; D is perhaps TRBD1 (6 bases). Sample: naive CD8+ T cells from PBMCs. The receptor's source is a man aged 18 to 29 in good health. Some clones in this sample may be carry-over from other donors' samples. CDR3 bases: TGTGCCAGCAGCTTAGATCCAGGGGACTACACCTTC. It is translated as CASSLDPGDYTF.